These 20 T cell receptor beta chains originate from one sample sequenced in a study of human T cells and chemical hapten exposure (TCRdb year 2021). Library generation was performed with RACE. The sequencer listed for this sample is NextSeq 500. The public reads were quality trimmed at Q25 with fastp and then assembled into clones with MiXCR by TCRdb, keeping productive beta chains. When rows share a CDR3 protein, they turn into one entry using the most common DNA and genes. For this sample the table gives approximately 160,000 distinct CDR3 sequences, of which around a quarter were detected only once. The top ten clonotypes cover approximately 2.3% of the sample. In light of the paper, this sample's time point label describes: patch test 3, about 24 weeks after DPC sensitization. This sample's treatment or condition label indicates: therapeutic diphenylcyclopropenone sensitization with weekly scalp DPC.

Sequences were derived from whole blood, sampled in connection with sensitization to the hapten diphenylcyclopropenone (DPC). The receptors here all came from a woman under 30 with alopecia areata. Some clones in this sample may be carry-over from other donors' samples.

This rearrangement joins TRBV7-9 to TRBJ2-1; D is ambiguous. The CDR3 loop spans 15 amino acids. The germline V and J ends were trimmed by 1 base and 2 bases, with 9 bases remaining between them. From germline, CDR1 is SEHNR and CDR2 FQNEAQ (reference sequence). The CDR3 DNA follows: TGTGCCAGCAGCTTAGGTCTAATCCCCTACAATGAGCAGTTCTTC. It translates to CASSLGLIPYNEQFF. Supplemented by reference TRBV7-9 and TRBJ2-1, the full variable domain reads DTGVSQNPRHKITKRGQNVTFRCDPISEHNRLYWYRQTLGQGPEFLTYFQNEAQLEKSRLLSDRFSAERPKGSFSTLEIQRTEQGDSAMYLCASSLGLIPYNEQFFGPGTRLTVL.

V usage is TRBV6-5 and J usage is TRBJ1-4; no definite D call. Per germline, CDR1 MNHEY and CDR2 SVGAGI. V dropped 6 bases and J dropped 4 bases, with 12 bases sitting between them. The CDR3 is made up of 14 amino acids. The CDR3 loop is CASSLTGDNEKLFF. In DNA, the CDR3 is TGTGCCAGCAGCCTGACGGGTGATAATGAAAAACTGTTTTTT.

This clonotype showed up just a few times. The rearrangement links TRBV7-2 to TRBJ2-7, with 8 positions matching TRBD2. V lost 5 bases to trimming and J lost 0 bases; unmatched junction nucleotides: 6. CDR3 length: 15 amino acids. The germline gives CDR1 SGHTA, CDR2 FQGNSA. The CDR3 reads CASSVSGAPSYEQYF. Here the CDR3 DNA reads TGTGCCAGCAGCGTTAGCGGGGCACCCTCCTACGAGCAGTACTTC. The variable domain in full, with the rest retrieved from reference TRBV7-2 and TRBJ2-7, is GAGVSQSPSNKVTEKGKDVELRCDPISGHTALYWYRQSLGQGLEFLIYFQGNSAPDKSGLPSDRFSAERTGGSVSTLTIQRTQQEDSAVYLCASSVSGAPSYEQYFGPGTRLTVT.

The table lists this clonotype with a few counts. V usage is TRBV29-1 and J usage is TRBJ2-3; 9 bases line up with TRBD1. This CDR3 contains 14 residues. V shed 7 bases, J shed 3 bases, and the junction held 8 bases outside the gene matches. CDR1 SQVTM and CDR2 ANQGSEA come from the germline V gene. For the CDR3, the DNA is TGCAGCGAACGGACAGGGGCTTCAACAGATACGCAGTATTTT. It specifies CSERTGASTDTQYF.

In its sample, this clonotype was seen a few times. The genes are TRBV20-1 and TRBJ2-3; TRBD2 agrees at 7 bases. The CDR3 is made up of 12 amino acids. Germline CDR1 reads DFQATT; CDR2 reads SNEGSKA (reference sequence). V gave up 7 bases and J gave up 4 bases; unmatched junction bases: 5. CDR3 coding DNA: TGCAGTGTTAGGGGAGGGGCAGATACGCAGTATTTT. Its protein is CSVRGGADTQYF.

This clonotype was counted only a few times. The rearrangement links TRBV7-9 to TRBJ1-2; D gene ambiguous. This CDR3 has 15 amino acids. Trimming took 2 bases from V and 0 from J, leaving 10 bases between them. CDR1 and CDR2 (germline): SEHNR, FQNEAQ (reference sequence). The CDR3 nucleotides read TGTGCCAGCAGCTTATCCGGCAGATCTAACTATGGCTACACCTTC. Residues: CASSLSGRSNYGYTF.

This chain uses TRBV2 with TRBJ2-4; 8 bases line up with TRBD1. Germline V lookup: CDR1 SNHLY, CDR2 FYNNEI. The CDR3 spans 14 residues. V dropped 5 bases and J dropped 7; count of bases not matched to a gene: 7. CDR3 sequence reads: CASSLTGAANIQYF. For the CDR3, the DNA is TGTGCCAGCAGTCTGACAGGGGCTGCGAACATTCAGTACTTC.

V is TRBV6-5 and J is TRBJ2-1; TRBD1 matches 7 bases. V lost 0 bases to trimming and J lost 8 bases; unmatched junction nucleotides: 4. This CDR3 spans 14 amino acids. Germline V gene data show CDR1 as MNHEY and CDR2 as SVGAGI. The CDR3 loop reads CASSYSTGFHEQFF. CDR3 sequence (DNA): TGTGCCAGCAGTTACTCGACAGGGTTTCATGAGCAGTTCTTC.

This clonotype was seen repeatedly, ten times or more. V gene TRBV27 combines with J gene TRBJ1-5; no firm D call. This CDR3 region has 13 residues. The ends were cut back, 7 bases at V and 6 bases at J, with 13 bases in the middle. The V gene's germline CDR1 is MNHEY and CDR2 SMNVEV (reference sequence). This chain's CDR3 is CASTPDRGQPQHF. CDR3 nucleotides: TGTGCCAGCACCCCGGACCGAGGTCAGCCCCAGCATTTT.

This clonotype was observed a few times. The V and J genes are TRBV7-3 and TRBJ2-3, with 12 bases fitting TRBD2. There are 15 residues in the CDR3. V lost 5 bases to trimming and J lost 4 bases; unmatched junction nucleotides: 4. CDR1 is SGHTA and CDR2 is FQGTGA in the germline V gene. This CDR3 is CASSASGGGADTQYF. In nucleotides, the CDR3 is TGTGCCAGCAGCGCTAGCGGGGGGGGGGCAGATACGCAGTATTTT.

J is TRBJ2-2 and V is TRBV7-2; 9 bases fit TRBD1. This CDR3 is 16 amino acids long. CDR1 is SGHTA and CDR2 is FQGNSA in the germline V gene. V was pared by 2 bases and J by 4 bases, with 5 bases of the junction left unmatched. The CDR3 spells CASSLTGGAGTGELFF. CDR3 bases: TGTGCCAGCAGCTTAACAGGGGGCGCGGGCACCGGGGAGCTGTTTTTT. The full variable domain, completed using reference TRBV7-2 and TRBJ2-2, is GAGVSQSPSNKVTEKGKDVELRCDPISGHTALYWYRQSLGQGLEFLIYFQGNSAPDKSGLPSDRFSAERTGGSVSTLTIQRTQQEDSAVYLCASSLTGGAGTGELFFGEGSRLTVL.

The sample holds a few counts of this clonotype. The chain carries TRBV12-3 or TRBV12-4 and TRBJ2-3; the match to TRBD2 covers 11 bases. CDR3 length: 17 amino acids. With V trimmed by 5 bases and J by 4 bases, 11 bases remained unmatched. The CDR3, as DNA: TGTGCCAGCAGTCCACCCCAAGGGACTAGCGGATCAGATACGCAGTATTTT. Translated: CASSPPQGTSGSDTQYF.

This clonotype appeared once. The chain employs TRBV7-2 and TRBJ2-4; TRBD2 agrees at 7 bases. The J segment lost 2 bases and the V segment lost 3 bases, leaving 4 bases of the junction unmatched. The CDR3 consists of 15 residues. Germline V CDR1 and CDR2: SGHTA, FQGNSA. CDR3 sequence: CASSFGGSSKNIQYF. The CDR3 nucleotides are TGTGCCAGCAGCTTCGGCGGGAGTTCCAAAAACATTCAGTACTTC.

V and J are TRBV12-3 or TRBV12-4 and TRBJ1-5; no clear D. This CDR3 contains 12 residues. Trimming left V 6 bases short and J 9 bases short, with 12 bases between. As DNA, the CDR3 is TGTGCCAGCAGGAAGTACGGTGGGCCCCAGCATTTT. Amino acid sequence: CASRKYGGPQHF.

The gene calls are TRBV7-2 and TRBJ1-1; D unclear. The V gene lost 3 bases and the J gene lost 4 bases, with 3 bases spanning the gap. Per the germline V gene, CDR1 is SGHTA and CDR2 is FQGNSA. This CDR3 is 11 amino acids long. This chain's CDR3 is CASSLATEAFF. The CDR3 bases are TGTGCCAGCAGCTTGGCCACTGAAGCTTTCTTT.

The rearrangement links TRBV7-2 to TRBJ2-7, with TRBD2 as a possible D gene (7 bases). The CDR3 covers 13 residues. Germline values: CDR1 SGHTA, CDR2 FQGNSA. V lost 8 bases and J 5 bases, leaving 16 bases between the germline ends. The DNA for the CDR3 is TGTGCCAGCCACCCGGTGGGGGGGCACGAGCAGTACTTC. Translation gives CASHPVGGHEQYF.

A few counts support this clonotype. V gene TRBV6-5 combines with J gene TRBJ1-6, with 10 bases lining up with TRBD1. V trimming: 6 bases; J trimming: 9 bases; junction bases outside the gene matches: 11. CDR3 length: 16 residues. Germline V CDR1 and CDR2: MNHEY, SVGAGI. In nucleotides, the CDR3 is TGTGCCAGCAGAGCCCAAGGGACAGGGGTAGGTTCACCCCTCCACTTT. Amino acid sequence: CASRAQGTGVGSPLHF.

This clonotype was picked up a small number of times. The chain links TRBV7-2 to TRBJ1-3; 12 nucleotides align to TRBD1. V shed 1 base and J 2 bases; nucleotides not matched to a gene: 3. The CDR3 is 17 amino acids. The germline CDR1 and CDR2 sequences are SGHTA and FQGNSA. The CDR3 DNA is TGTGCCAGCAGCTTAGGGGGACAGGGGGCTGCTGGAAACACCATATATTTT. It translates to CASSLGGQGAAGNTIYF. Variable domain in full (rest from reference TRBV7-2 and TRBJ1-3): GAGVSQSPSNKVTEKGKDVELRCDPISGHTALYWYRQSLGQGLEFLIYFQGNSAPDKSGLPSDRFSAERTGGSVSTLTIQRTQQEDSAVYLCASSLGGQGAAGNTIYFGEGSWLTVV.

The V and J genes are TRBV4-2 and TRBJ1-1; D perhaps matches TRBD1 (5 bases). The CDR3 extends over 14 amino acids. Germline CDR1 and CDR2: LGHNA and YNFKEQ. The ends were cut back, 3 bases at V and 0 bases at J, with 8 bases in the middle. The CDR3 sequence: CASSQTDMNTEAFF. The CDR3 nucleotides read TGTGCCAGCAGCCAGACAGACATGAACACTGAAGCTTTCTTT.

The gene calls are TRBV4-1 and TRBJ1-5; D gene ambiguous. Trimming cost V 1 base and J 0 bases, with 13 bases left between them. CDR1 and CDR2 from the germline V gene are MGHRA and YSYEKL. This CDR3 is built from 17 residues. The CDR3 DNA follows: TGCGCCAGCAGCCAAGTCCCGCCCCCGGTTAGCAATCAGCCCCAGCATTTT. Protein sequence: CASSQVPPPVSNQPQHF.